One and the same sample provided the 15 T cell receptor beta chains below, sequenced in a study of T cells of healthy individuals. TCRdb called the 5' RACE reads again in MiXCR, with one record for every CDR3 protein. Of 85,000 to 100,000 distinct CDR3 sequences detected, approximately 16% appear once; the ten largest clones hold approximately 5.7%. Receptors were obtained from a human donor in good health.

This clonotype was counted between two and nine times. The V gene is TRBV20-1, the J gene TRBJ2-7, with TRBD2 matching 11 bases. Germline CDR1 DFQATT, CDR2 SNEGSKA (reference sequence). There are 17 residues in the CDR3. Unmatched junction bases numbered 12, after V lost 0 bases and J lost 5 bases. CDR3: CSARDLRDSGRANEQYF. In DNA form, the CDR3 reads TGCAGTGCTAGAGATCTTCGGGATAGCGGGAGGGCTAACGAGCAGTACTTC.

This clonotype showed up just a few times. The CDR3 DNA reads TGTGCCAGCAGTTTATTTGCAGGGGAGAACGAGCAGTACTTC. Translating gives CASSLFAGENEQYF. The V gene is TRBV28, the J gene TRBJ2-7; a possible D gene is TRBD1 (6 bases). Germline loops: CDR1 MDHEN, CDR2 SYDVKM. This CDR3 is 14 amino acids long. V was cut by 1 base and J by 5 bases, with 12 bases left in between.

This clonotype has at least ten counts. The chain carries TRBV12-3 or TRBV12-4 and TRBJ1-1; D is perhaps TRBD1 (5 bases). V gave up 6 bases and J gave up 9 bases, with 11 bases separating them. CDR3 size: 11 residues. Written as DNA, the CDR3 is TGTGCCAGCAGATTACAGGCCCAAGCTTTCTTT. Its translation: CASRLQAQAFF.

This clonotype was found many times. V is TRBV29-1 and J is TRBJ2-5; D is perhaps TRBD2 (6 bases). The V end lost 2 bases, the J end lost 2 bases, and 9 bases lay between the germline ends. Germline CDR1 is SQVTM and CDR2 is ANQGSEA. The CDR3 covers 13 residues. The CDR3 spells CSVEPTRQETQYF. In DNA form, the CDR3 reads TGCAGCGTTGAACCGACTAGACAAGAGACCCAGTACTTC.

This clonotype occurred a few times. Germline is not matched at one junction end, which may reflect a read error. V and J are TRBV5-6 and TRBJ1-3, with D perhaps matching TRBD1 (6 bases). The CDR3 is 13 amino acids. CDR1 is SGHDT and CDR2 is YYEEEE in the germline V gene. The CDR3 coding sequence is TGTGCCAGCAGCTTGTCAGGGGCTTACACCACATATTTT. It is translated as CASSLSGAYTTYF.

This chain uses TRBV7-8 with TRBJ2-5, with 11 positions matching TRBD1. Per germline, CDR1 SGHVS and CDR2 FQNEAQ. The junction had 7 bases not matched to a gene; V was cut back by 5 bases and J by 2 bases. The CDR3 sequence is 16 residues long. Written as DNA, the CDR3 is TGTGCCAGCAGCAATACCGGGACAGGGGGACAAGAGACCCAGTACTTC. It encodes CASSNTGTGGQETQYF.

The table lists this clonotype with many counts. The chain carries TRBV20-1 and TRBJ1-2; 7 nucleotides agree with TRBD1. Trimming at V came to 2 bases and at J to 8 bases, leaving 5 bases not matched to a gene. CDR3 size: 12 residues. Germline assignment: CDR1 DFQATT and CDR2 SNEGSKA (reference sequence). The CDR3 region has the DNA TGCAGTGCTAGAAGGGGGCAGGGGGGCTACACCTTC. Protein sequence: CSARRGQGGYTF.

V usage is TRBV18 and J usage is TRBJ2-3; the D is unclear. Germline V gene lookup returns CDR1 KGHSH and CDR2 LQKENI. This CDR3 is built from 13 residues. V dropped 4 bases and J dropped 4 bases, with 9 bases sitting between them. CDR3 loop: CASSRDVPDTQYF. Written as DNA, the CDR3 is TGTGCCAGCTCACGAGACGTCCCAGATACGCAGTATTTT.

This chain joins TRBV6-5 and TRBJ2-7; the match to TRBD1 covers 9 bases. The V and J ends lost 6 bases and 6 bases, in that order; junction bases with no gene match: 6. Per the germline V gene, CDR1 is MNHEY and CDR2 is SVGAGI. CDR3 length equals 13 residues. CDR3 sequence: CASSGQGTGEQYF. DNA for the CDR3: TGTGCCAGCAGCGGACAGGGGACTGGCGAGCAGTACTTC.

This chain joins TRBV5-5 and TRBJ2-1, with TRBD1 identical over 9 bases. CDR1 and CDR2 (germline): SGHKS, YYEKEE (reference sequence). The length of the CDR3 is 15 residues. The ends lost 1 base at V and 3 bases at J; junction bases unmatched: 2. In DNA form, the CDR3 reads TGTGCCAGCAGCTTGACGACAGGGGGCTACAATGAGCAGTTCTTC. As protein: CASSLTTGGYNEQFF.

V usage is TRBV11-2 and J usage is TRBJ2-7; D might be TRBD1 (5 bases). Germline CDR1 and CDR2: SGHAT and FQNNGV. This CDR3 is built from 15 residues. The V and J ends lost 5 bases and 1 base respectively, with 15 bases between them. The CDR3 protein is CASSLGQGASYEQYF. DNA of the CDR3: TGTGCCAGCAGCCTCGGGCAGGGCGCTTCCTACGAGCAGTACTTC.

J is TRBJ2-1 and V is TRBV11-2, with 9 bases lining up with TRBD1. V shed 5 bases and J 6 bases; nucleotides not matched to a gene: 11. Germline CDR1 is SGHAT and CDR2 is FQNNGV. The CDR3 consists of 16 residues. CDR3 nucleotides: TGTGCCAGCAGCCGAAGCCTCGGGACAGGGCTCAATGAGCAGTTCTTC. Protein product: CASSRSLGTGLNEQFF.

The rearrangement joins TRBV27 to TRBJ1-2, with D tentatively TRBD1 (5 bases). The length of the CDR3 is 16 residues. CDR1 MNHEY and CDR2 SMNVEV come from the germline V gene (reference sequence). V was cut by 8 bases and J by 5 bases, with 24 bases left in between. This CDR3 reads CASYPFYAGSLYGYTF. The DNA of the CDR3 is TGTGCCAGCTACCCCTTTTACGCAGGGAGTTTGTATGGCTACACCTTC.

This clonotype has a handful of counts. The chain couples TRBV28 to TRBJ2-3; 7 bases are shared with TRBD2. Germline V CDR1 and CDR2: MDHEN, SYDVKM. This CDR3 contains 15 residues. V lost 2 bases and J lost 2; bases outside the gene matches: 4. CDR3 amino acids: CASSLAGESTDTQYF. The CDR3 DNA reads TGTGCCAGCAGTTTAGCGGGGGAATCCACAGATACGCAGTATTTT.

The CDR3 sequence is CSATSVEGRYEQYF. In DNA form, the CDR3 reads TGCAGTGCTACCAGCGTCGAGGGACGCTACGAGCAGTACTTC. This chain connects TRBV20-1 to TRBJ2-7; D is possibly TRBD1 or TRBD2 (5 bases each). This CDR3 contains 14 residues. The germline gives CDR1 DFQATT, CDR2 SNEGSKA (reference sequence). Between the trimmed V and J ends, which lost 4 bases and 3 bases, there was a span of 16 bases.